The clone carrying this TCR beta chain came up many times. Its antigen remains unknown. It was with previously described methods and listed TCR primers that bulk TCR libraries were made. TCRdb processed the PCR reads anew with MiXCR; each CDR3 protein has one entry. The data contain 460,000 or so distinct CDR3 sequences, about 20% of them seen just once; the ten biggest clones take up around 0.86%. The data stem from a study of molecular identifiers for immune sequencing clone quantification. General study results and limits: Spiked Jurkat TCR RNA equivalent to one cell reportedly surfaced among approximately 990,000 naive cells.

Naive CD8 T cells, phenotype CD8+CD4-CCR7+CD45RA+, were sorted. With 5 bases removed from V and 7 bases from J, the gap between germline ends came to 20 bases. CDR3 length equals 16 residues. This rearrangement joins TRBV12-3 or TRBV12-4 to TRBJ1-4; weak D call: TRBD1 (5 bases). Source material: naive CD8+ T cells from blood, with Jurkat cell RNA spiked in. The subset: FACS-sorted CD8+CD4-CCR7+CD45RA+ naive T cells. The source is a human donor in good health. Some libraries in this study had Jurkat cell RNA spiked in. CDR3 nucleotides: TGTGCCAGCAGTCCTAGCGCTGGGGGTTCGGGTGAAAAACTGTTTTTT. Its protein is CASSPSAGGSGEKLFF.